This T cell receptor (beta chain) was documented in a study of T-cell memory formation after mild COVID-19. TCRdb used MiXCR to reprocess the 5' RACE reads, holding one entry per CDR3 protein. The sample comprises 40,000 to 55,000 distinct CDR3 sequences, roughly 7.2% of which are singletons, and about 1.5% rests with the top ten. In its sample, this clonotype was seen a few times. The sample was PBMCs or a T cell subset sorted from them (not recorded which). This receptor was identified in a young man who had mild COVID-19 (a few samples of this study predate the infection). Cell type and time point are not known.

The chain's CDR3 is CSARNPGGPGDTQYF. CDR3 coding DNA: TGCAGTGCTAGAAATCCGGGGGGGCCGGGAGATACGCAGTATTTT. The genes are TRBV20-1 and TRBJ2-3; 8 bases are a match to TRBD2. The CDR3 spans 15 residues. The germline V gene encodes CDR1 DFQATT and CDR2 SNEGSKA (reference sequence). Trimming at V came to 2 bases and at J to 5 bases, leaving 9 bases not matched to a gene.